The rows below give T cell receptor beta chains drawn from one sample of a study of shared clonotypes between healthy human individuals. Sequenced by immunoSEQ multiplex PCR; TCRdb stores in-frame clones only, minus some. The top ten clones hold 13% of a sample with about 490,000 clones, roughly four fifths of them seen once. The sequencing sample was made of PBMCs. The receptor source for this set is a woman aged 40-49 years in good health. Some clones in this sample may be carry-over from other donors' samples. Both conserved end residues are trimmed from each CDR3.

cdr3_length j_call v_call cdr3_aa
9 TRBJ1-2 TRBV14 ASSQDGVRT
15 TRBJ2-1 TRBV9 ASSARTSGGPYNEQF
10 TRBJ2-3 TRBV30 AWSAVVDTQY
12 TRBJ2-7 TRBV14 ASSQRYVTYEQY
12 TRBJ2-5 TRBV5-1 ASSPGRAQETQY
11 TRBJ1-1 TRBV11-2 ASSLDPALRAF
13 TRBJ2-1 TRBV27 ASRIGTSGHNEQF
11 TRBJ2-3 TRBV7-3 ASSSGQGNTQY
13 TRBJ2-7 TRBV5-4 ASSVQGYLTYEQY
13 TRBJ2-7 TRBV30 AWRYGWRSSYEQY
11 TRBJ1-2 TRBV5-6 ASSLDRAKGYT
13 TRBJ1-5 TRBV28 ASSFRTPSNQPQH
15 TRBJ2-2 TRBV9 ASSAGGSLRVTGELF
12 TRBJ1-2 TRBV5-1 ASSLETDINGYT
14 TRBJ1-5 TRBV12-2 ASRLTVHRISKPQH
14 TRBJ2-3 TRBV7-9 ASSRGSGGSTDTQY
12 TRBJ2-7 TRBV10-1 ASSGSGGLGEQY
14 TRBJ2-5 TRBV9 ASSVGLAGGYETQY
13 TRBJ1-4 TRBV7-9 ASSPTDRVNEKLF
13 TRBJ1-5 TRBV2 ASSLNRGSNQPQH
13 TRBJ1-1 TRBV7-2 ASSLVTGGGTEAF
12 TRBJ2-5 TRBV10-3 ATREDRGPGYQY
13 TRBJ2-6 TRBV4-1 ASSQGLAGANVLT
8 TRBJ2-1 TRBV20-1 SVQRDEQF
14 TRBJ2-1 TRBV28 ASSPLGGTTTREQF
12 TRBJ2-7 TRBV5-4 ASSPGTLPYLQY
14 TRBJ2-1 TRBV5-1 ASSEGLAAPYNEQF
13 TRBJ2-2 TRBV4-2 ASSQDGTGAGELF
13 TRBJ1-3 TRBV10-3 AISSRTGLGNTIY
10 TRBJ2-1 TRBV10-3 AISSTGDEQF
13 TRBJ2-1 TRBV10-3 AIRRTGDSYNEQF
14 TRBJ2-3 TRBV5-6 ASIVGGSWSLDTQY
12 TRBJ2-6 TRBV30 AWSGGSGANVLT
13 TRBJ1-2 TRBV5-4 ASRPAGQGDYGYT
9 TRBJ2-1 TRBV20-1 SARGGYEQF
7 TRBJ2-3 TRBV20-1 SLPGTQY
10 TRBJ2-7 TRBV19 ASSRDVGEQY
10 TRBJ2-7 TRBV10-2 ASSESAYEQY
12 TRBJ1-5 TRBV9 ASSAGTGDQPQH
14 TRBJ2-1 TRBV6-1 ASSEFRESSYNEQF